The subject of this entry is one T cell receptor (beta chain). There are 17 residues in the CDR3. Germline CDR1 reads MDHEN; CDR2 reads SYDVKM. With V trimmed by 3 bases and J by 6 bases, 13 bases remained unmatched. In the study's own analysis: Estimates of nucleated cell counts were drawn from the amplification of reference gene primers. Generated by immunoSEQ multiplex PCR, the TCRdb table keeps only in-frame clones and is missing some. That table supplies the V and J calls and clone size; D and trimming were determined from the DNA. Altogether about 190,000 clones are present, approximately 84% being singletons, with the ten largest covering about 3.5%. The data are from a study of blood T cell repertoires in COVID-19. Across the study: Samples representing acute and convalescent COVID-19 were sourced from the United States, Italy and Spain.

Participants had their cohort set by participant-reported clinical history. The chain employs TRBV28 and TRBJ2-3; 9 nucleotides line up with TRBD2. This receptor was obtained from a woman aged 25 to 45 who had recovered from COVID-19. The sequencing input was PBMCs or T cells enriched from blood (not recorded which). The CDR3 reads CASSFSGLARGLDTQYF. In DNA form, the CDR3 reads TGTGCCAGCAGTTTTAGTGGACTAGCGAGAGGTTTGGATACGCAGTATTTT.